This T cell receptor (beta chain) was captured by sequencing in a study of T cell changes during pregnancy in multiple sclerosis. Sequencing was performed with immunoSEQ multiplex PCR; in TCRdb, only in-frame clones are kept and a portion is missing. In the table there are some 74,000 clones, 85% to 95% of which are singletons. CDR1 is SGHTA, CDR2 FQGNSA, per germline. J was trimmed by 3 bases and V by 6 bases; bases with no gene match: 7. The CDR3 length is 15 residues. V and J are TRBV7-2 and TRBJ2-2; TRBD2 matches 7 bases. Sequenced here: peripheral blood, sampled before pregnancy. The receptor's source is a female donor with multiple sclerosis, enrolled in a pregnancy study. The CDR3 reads CASSFGRSDTGELFF. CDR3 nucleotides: TGTGCCAGCAGTTTCGGGAGGTCGGACACCGGGGAGCTGTTTTTT.